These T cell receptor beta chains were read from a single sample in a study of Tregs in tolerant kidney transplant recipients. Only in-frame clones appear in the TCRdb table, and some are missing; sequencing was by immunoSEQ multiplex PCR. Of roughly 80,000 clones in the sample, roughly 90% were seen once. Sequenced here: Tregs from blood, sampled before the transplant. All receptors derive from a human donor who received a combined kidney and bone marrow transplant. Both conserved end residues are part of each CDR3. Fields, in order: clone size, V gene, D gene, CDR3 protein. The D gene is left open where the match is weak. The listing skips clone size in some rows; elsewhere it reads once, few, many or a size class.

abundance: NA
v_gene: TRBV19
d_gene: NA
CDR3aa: CASSDGRGTEAFF

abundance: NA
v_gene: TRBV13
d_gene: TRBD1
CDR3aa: CASSPYRGYEQYF

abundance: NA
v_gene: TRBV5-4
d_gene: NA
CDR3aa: CASSLQGEWTEAFF

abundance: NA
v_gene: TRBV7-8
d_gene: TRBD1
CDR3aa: CASSFLLDRGLSYGYTF

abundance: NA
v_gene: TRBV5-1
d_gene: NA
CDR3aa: CASSRYTQGGETQYF

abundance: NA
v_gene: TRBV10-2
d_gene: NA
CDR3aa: CASSVGSSEQYF

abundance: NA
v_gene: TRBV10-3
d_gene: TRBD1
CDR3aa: CAISEWGQGSTGEQFF

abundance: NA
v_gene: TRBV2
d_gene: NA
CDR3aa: CASSASDQETQYF

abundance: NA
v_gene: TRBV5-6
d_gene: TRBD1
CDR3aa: CASSPRTGGSGYTF

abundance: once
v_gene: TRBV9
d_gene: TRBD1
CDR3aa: CASSVPPGTGETQYF

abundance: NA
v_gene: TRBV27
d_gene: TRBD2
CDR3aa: CASSHLAITGGPVGELFF

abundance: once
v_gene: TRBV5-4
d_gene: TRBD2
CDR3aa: CASSMGTSGMADTQYF

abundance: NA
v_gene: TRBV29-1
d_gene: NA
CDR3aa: CSVAGSTYNEQFF

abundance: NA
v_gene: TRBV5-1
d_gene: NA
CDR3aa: CASSLDSIYNEQFF

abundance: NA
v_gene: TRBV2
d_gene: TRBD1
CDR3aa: CASNLGQGQPQHF

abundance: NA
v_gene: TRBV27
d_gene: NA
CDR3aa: CASSLLGVPNTGELFF

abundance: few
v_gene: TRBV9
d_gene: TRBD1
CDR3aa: CASSVGLDRGRETQYF

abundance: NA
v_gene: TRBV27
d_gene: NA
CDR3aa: CASSLSSGFRYEQYF

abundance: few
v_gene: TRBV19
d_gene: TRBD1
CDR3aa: CASTDRGNTGELFF

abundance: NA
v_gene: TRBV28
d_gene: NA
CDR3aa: CASSRGWNTEAFF

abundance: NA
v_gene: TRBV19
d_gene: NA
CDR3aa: CASSIDFARTVSNQPQHF

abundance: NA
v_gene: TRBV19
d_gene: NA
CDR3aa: CASSYLIPNTGELFF

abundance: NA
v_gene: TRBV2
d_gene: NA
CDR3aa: CASTLGTEAFF

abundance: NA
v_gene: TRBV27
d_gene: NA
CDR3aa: CASSSPSGDTQYF

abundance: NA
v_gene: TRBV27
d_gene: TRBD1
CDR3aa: CASSYTGGSEQYF

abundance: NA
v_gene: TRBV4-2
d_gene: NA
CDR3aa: CASSQDLRPRGTLSNQPQHF

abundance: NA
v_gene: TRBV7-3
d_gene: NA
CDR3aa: CASSVDRNTEAFF

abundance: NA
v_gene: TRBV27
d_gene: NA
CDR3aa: CASRKRNTEAFF

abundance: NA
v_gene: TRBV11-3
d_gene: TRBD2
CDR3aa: CASSLRGEGEQYF

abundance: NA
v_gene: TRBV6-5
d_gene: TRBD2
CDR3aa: CASSLGTSWDNEQFF

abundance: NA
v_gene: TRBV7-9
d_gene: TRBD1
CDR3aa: CASSSGDSGAETQYF

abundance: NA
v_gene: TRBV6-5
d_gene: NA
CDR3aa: CASSGAGLYEQYF

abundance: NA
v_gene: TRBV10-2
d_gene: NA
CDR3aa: CASSESGGGYGYTF